Below, 27 T cell receptor beta chains from the same sample are listed, as sequenced in a study of cytomegalovirus exposure and HLA in healthy donors (dated by TCRdb to about 2017). To prepare the library, the immunoSEQ multiplex PCR assay was applied. The multiplex PCR relied on a mix of 60 forward primers for TCR Vbeta segments and 13 reverse primers for TCR Jbeta segments. This is the immuneACCESS table as TCRdb keeps it, with only in-frame sequences that have V and J called. A part of the clones is gone; compared with another copy, unresolved V genes explain less than half, and the rest is unexplained. This sample lists about 160,000 clones; roughly 87% were detected once. Under 0.95% of the sample is taken by the ten largest. Sequencing was carried out using PBMCs. The receptors were sampled from a woman in her twenties or thirties in good health and CMV-seronegative.

The chain links TRBV11-2 to TRBJ2-5; 10 bases map to TRBD2. V lost 5 bases, J lost 4 bases, and 10 bases stayed unmatched. CDR1 and CDR2 (germline): SGHAT, FQNNGV. This CDR3 spans 16 amino acids. CDR3 nucleotide sequence: TGTGCCAGCAGCAAGAGCGGGGGGGCTAATCCAGAGACCCAGTACTTC. Amino acids: CASSKSGGANPETQYF.

The chain is built from TRBV4-3 and TRBJ2-3, with no clear D. Germline-derived CDR1 and CDR2 are LGHNA and YSLEER. Deletions cut 0 bases from V and 6 bases from J, with 10 bases between. This CDR3 is built from 14 residues. The CDR3 DNA is TGCGCCAGCAGCCAAGATCTTAGTCTGGATACGCAGTATTTT. Amino acids: CASSQDLSLDTQYF.

This CDR3 is CASSSGGAPKTQYF. The CDR3 coding sequence is TGTGCCAGCAGCTCCGGGGGGGCCCCCAAGACCCAGTACTTC. The chain has TRBV5-4 and TRBJ2-5, with TRBD2 identical over 8 bases. With 3 bases clipped from V and 6 bases from J, the junction kept 7 bases outside the gene matches. This CDR3 region has 14 residues. Germline assignment: CDR1 SGHNT and CDR2 YYREEE (reference sequence).

The chain joins TRBV6-5 to TRBJ1-1; D remains ambiguous. Trimming removed 6 bases at V and 11 bases at J, with 13 bases between. Germline V gene sequence: CDR1 MNHEY, CDR2 SVGAGI. This CDR3 contains 11 residues. The CDR3 sequence is CASSSGERAFF. DNA of the CDR3: TGTGCCAGCAGCTCCGGGGAAAGGGCTTTCTTT.

V and J are TRBV5-1 and TRBJ1-1, with a tentative D call TRBD1 (5 bases). V lost 0 bases to trimming and J lost 4 bases, with 10 bases between them. Germline V gene sequence: CDR1 SGHRS, CDR2 YFSETQ. The CDR3 contains 14 residues. The CDR3 nucleotides are TGCGCCAGCAGCTTGGGGGCAGGGTTCACTGAAGCTTTCTTT. Amino acid sequence: CASSLGAGFTEAFF.

On this clone itself: The sample contains more than one DNA sequence encoding this CDR3. This chain joins TRBV5-1 and TRBJ1-1, with TRBD1 matching over 7 bases. The CDR3 totals 14 residues. In germline, CDR1 is SGHRS, CDR2 YFSETQ. V was pared by 0 bases and J by 4 bases, with 3 bases of the junction left unmatched. The CDR3 DNA is TGCGCCAGCAGCTTGGCAGGGGGAGGCACTGAAGCTTTCTTT. It codes for CASSLAGGGTEAFF.

This chain links TRBV9 with TRBJ2-5; TRBD1 aligns across 8 bases. CDR1 is SGDLS, CDR2 YYNGEE, per germline. The CDR3 has 13 amino acids. V was pared by 4 bases and J by 5 bases, with 4 bases of the junction left unmatched. The DNA of the CDR3 is TGTGCCAGCAGCATTCGGGACAGGGAGACCCAGTACTTC. Translation gives CASSIRDRETQYF.

CDR3 protein: CASSSDTGQVYGYTF. The CDR3 region has the DNA TGTGCCAGCAGCTCCGATACGGGACAGGTCTATGGCTACACCTTC. The chain carries TRBV7-3 and TRBJ1-2, with 8 bases lining up with TRBD1. The CDR3 is 15 amino acids. Germline assignment: CDR1 SGHTA and CDR2 FQGTGA. The ends lost 4 bases at V and 4 bases at J; junction bases unmatched: 8.

The chain employs TRBV13 and TRBJ1-1; a weak D match, TRBD1 (6 bases). CDR3 length: 15 amino acids. The germline V gene encodes CDR1 PRHDT and CDR2 FYEKMQ (reference sequence). V was pared by 0 bases and J by 4 bases, with 12 bases between. The CDR3 DNA reads TGTGCCAGCAGCTTAGGAACAGGGATGGGCACTGAAGCTTTCTTT. The encoded protein is CASSLGTGMGTEAFF.

The rearrangement joins TRBV27 to TRBJ2-5; the D is unclear. The CDR3 spans 14 residues. V gave up 0 bases and J gave up 5 bases, with 10 bases separating them. Germline loops: CDR1 MNHEY, CDR2 SMNVEV (reference sequence). The CDR3 sequence: CASSLSSPRETQYF. The CDR3 DNA reads TGTGCCAGCAGTTTATCTAGCCCCCGGGAGACCCAGTACTTC.

The genes are TRBV4-1 and TRBJ1-3, with 8 bases matching TRBD1. CDR1 and CDR2 from the germline V gene are MGHRA and YSYEKL. V lost 5 bases to trimming and J lost 7 bases; unmatched junction nucleotides: 13. This CDR3 is 16 amino acids long. This chain's CDR3 is CASSTPTGDPRNTIYF. Written as DNA, the CDR3 is TGCGCCAGCAGCACGCCGACAGGGGACCCTAGGAACACCATATATTTT.

The CDR3 DNA sequence: TGTGCCAGTAGTATAGGGGGGCTATCCAGGGAGACCCAGTACTTC. Residues: CASSIGGLSRETQYF. V gene TRBV19 combines with J gene TRBJ2-5, with D tentatively TRBD1 (6 bases). CDR3 length: 15 amino acids. The V end was cut by 1 base, the J end by 5 bases, with 14 bases between. The germline gives CDR1 LNHDA, CDR2 SQIVND (reference sequence).

In DNA form, the CDR3 reads TGCGCCAGCAGCCAAGATAGATACAGACTAGCGGATATAGAGACCCAGTACTTC. As protein: CASSQDRYRLADIETQYF. The chain couples TRBV4-1 to TRBJ2-5; TRBD2 agrees at 9 bases. Trimming removed 0 bases from V and 4 bases from J; junction bases left unmatched: 12. The CDR3 totals 18 residues. Germline CDR1 reads MGHRA; CDR2 reads YSYEKL.

This rearrangement joins TRBV5-5 to TRBJ2-3, with a weak D call TRBD1 (5 bases). With 1 base removed from V and 6 bases from J, the gap between germline ends came to 18 bases. The CDR3 is made up of 16 amino acids. Germline values: CDR1 SGHKS, CDR2 YYEKEE (reference sequence). CDR3 bases: TGTGCCAGCAGCTTGATGGGGCAGGCCCCCGCGGATACGCAGTATTTT. It encodes CASSLMGQAPADTQYF.

J is TRBJ1-6 and V is TRBV5-1, with TRBD1 as a possible D gene (5 bases). Germline CDR1 is SGHRS and CDR2 is YFSETQ. The CDR3 is 12 amino acids. Trimming left V 4 bases short and J 9 bases short, with 8 bases between. CDR3: CASSRDSSPLHF. CDR3 nucleotide sequence: TGCGCCAGCAGCCGGGACTCTTCACCCCTCCACTTT.

The chain has TRBV9 and TRBJ2-5; D possibly corresponds to TRBD2 (7 bases). CDR1 and CDR2 from the germline V gene are SGDLS and YYNGEE. CDR3 length equals 13 residues. V was shortened by 5 bases and J by 11 bases, with 19 bases between the two germline ends. The CDR3 DNA is TGTGCCAGCAGTTCTGGGAGGGGGGCACAGCAGTACTTC. Translated: CASSSGRGAQQYF.

The chain links TRBV6-1 to TRBJ2-6; perhaps TRBD1 as D (6 bases). CDR3 length: 17 residues. Trimming stripped 1 base from V and 1 base from J, with 11 bases between. CDR1 and CDR2 from the germline V gene are MNHNS and SASEGT. The CDR3 DNA is TGTGCCAGCAGTGAAGATTCGAGGGGGTCTGGGGCCAACGTCCTGACTTTC. Translating gives CASSEDSRGSGANVLTF.

This clone was recorded only once. This chain uses TRBV6-5 with TRBJ2-4, with 8 nucleotides matching TRBD1. V lost 0 bases, J lost 5 bases, and 6 bases stayed unmatched. CDR1 is MNHEY and CDR2 is SVGAGI in the germline V gene. The CDR3 runs 16 residues. CDR3 sequence reads: CASSYSTGTGENIQYF. Written as DNA, the CDR3 is TGTGCCAGCAGTTACTCGACCGGGACAGGCGAAAACATTCAGTACTTC.

This chain connects TRBV21-1 to TRBJ1-4. TRBV21-1 is given as a pseudogene. The CDR3 runs to 17 residues. Here the CDR3 DNA reads TGTGCCAGCAGCCCCACGGAGGGGAGGGCAACTAATGAAAAACTGTTTTTT. Its translation: CASSPTEGRATNEKLFF.

The genes are TRBV10-3 and TRBJ2-3; 7 bases are shared with TRBD2. Germline lookup yields CDR1 ENHRY and CDR2 SYGVKD. The CDR3 has 16 residues. Trimming removed 6 bases from V and 1 base from J; junction bases left unmatched: 10. CDR3 in DNA: TGTGCCATCAGGACGGGGGGTCCGATTCGCACAGATACGCAGTATTTT. Translating it yields CAIRTGGPIRTDTQYF.

The chain combines TRBV30 with TRBJ1-2; D is possibly TRBD1 (5 bases). V lost 2 bases and J 8 bases, leaving 12 bases between the germline ends. From germline, CDR1 is GTSNPN and CDR2 SVGIG (reference sequence). The CDR3 length is 12 residues. The CDR3 region has the DNA TGTGCCTGGAGTCAGGGCTTCTTAGGCTACACCTTC. It specifies CAWSQGFLGYTF. Full variable domain (outside the CDR3, taken from reference TRBV30 and TRBJ1-2): SQTIHQWPATLVQPVGSPLSLECTVEGTSNPNLYWYRQAAGRGLQLLFYSVGIGQISSEVPQNLSASRPQDRQFILSSKKLLLSDSGFYLCAWSQGFLGYTFGSGTRLTVV.

This chain links TRBV28 with TRBJ2-1, with TRBD2 identical over 8 bases. Trimming cost V 7 bases and J 12 bases; bases outside gene matches: 17. The length of the CDR3 is 15 residues. CDR1 and CDR2 from the germline V gene are MDHEN and SYDVKM. CDR3 coding DNA: TGTGCCAGCACCCGGGGGGGAGGGCCACCACAGGGGCAGTTCTTC. Translated: CASTRGGGPPQGQFF.

This rearrangement joins TRBV14 to TRBJ2-7; D perhaps matches TRBD2 (5 bases). The germline CDR1 and CDR2 sequences are SGHDN and FVKESK. Between the trimmed V and J ends, which lost 3 bases and 9 bases, there was a span of 18 bases. This CDR3 region has 14 residues. The DNA for the CDR3 is TGTGCCAGCAGCCAGTCGGGATCCCCTCGGGGGCAGTACTTC. Its translation is CASSQSGSPRGQYF.

The chain recombines TRBV10-1 with TRBJ2-7; perhaps TRBD1 as D (5 bases). The V end was cut by 3 bases, the J end by 2 bases, with 5 bases between. This CDR3 comprises 12 residues. Germline V gives CDR1 WNHNN, CDR2 SYGVQD (reference sequence). Here the CDR3 reads CASSDRAYEQYF. CDR3 coding DNA: TGCGCCAGCAGTGACAGGGCCTACGAGCAGTACTTC.

This chain joins TRBV11-2 and TRBJ2-5; 12 bases are shared with TRBD2. V trimming: 5 bases; J trimming: 0 bases; junction bases outside the gene matches: 4. The CDR3 is 16 amino acids. CDR1 is SGHAT, CDR2 FQNNGV, per germline. CDR3 amino acids: CASSPGLAGYQETQYF. The DNA of the CDR3 is TGTGCCAGCAGCCCCGGACTAGCGGGGTACCAAGAGACCCAGTACTTC.

The chain combines TRBV18 with TRBJ2-3; 12 bases are shared with TRBD2. Per germline, CDR1 KGHSH and CDR2 LQKENI. The CDR3 consists of 14 residues. V shed 3 bases and J 6 bases; nucleotides not matched to a gene: 1. The CDR3 loop reads CASSPGTSGDTQYF. Written as DNA, the CDR3 is TGTGCCAGCTCACCCGGGACTAGCGGGGATACGCAGTATTTT.

This chain connects TRBV6-6 to TRBJ1-2; perhaps TRBD1 as D (5 bases). The CDR3 consists of 15 residues. Trimming took off 0 bases at V and 4 bases at J, with 12 bases between the two ends. Germline-derived CDR1 and CDR2 are MNHNY and SVGAGI (reference sequence). The CDR3 sequence: CASSYSDITVYGYTF. For the CDR3, the DNA is TGTGCCAGCAGTTACTCGGACATCACCGTCTATGGCTACACCTTC.